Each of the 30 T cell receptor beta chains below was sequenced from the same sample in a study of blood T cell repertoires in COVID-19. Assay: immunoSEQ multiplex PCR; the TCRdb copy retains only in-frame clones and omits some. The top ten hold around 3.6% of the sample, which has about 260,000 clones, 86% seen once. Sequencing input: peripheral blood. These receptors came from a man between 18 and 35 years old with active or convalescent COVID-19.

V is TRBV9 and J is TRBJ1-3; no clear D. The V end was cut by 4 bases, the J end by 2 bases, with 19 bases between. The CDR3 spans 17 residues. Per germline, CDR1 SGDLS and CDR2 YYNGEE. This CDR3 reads CASSTQLEVRTGNTIYF. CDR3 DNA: TGTGCCAGCAGCACCCAACTAGAGGTCAGGACTGGAAACACCATATATTTT.

The CDR3 sequence is CASSLTGKETQYF. The DNA for the CDR3 is TGTGCCAGCAGCCTGACAGGGAAAGAGACCCAGTACTTC. The chain employs TRBV6-5 and TRBJ2-5, with 7 nucleotides matching TRBD1. With 6 bases clipped from V and 3 bases from J, the junction kept 4 bases outside the gene matches. From germline, CDR1 is MNHEY and CDR2 SVGAGI. The CDR3 consists of 13 residues.

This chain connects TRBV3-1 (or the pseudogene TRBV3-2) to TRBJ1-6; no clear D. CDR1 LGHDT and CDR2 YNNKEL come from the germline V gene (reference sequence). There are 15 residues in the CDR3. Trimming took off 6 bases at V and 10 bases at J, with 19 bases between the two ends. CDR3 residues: CASRGREGSDSPLHF. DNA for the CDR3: TGTGCCAGCAGGGGCCGAGAGGGTTCCGACTCACCCCTCCACTTT.

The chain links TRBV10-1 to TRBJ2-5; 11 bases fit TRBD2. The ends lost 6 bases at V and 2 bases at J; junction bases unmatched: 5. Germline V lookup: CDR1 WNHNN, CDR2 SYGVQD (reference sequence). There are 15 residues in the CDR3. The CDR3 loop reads CASSLTSGGQETQYF. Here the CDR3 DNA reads TGCGCCAGCAGCCTTACTAGCGGGGGTCAAGAGACCCAGTACTTC.

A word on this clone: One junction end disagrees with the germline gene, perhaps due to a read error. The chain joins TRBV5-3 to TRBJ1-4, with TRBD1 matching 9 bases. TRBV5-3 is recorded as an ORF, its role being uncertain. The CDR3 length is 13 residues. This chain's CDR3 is CATNRGRAGKTVF. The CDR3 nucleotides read TGTGCCACGAACAGGGGGCGGGCAGGAAAAACTGTTTTT.

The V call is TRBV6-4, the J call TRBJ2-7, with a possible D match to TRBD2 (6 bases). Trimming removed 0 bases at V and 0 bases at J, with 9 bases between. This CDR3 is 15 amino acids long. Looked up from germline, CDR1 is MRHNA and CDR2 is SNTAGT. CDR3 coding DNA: TGTGCCAGCAGTGACTCAATGCGGGACTCCTACGAGCAGTACTTC. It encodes CASSDSMRDSYEQYF.

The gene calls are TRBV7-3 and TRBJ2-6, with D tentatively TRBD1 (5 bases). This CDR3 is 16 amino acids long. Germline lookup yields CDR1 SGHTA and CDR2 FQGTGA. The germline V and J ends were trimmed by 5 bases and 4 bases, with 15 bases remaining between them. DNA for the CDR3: TGTGCCAGCAGCGTAATCCCAGGGTCAGGGGCCAACGTCCTGACTTTC. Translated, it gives CASSVIPGSGANVLTF.

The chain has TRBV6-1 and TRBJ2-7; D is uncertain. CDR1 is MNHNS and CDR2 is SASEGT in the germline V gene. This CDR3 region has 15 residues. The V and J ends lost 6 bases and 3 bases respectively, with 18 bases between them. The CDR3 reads CASRLSAEDFYEQYF. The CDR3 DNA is TGTGCCAGCAGGCTAAGTGCGGAAGACTTCTACGAGCAGTACTTC.

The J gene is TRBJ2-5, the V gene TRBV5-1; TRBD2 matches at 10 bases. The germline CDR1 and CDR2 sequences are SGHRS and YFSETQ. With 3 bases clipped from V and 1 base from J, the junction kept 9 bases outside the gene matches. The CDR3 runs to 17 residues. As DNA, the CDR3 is TGCGCCAGCAGCTCTGGGGCGCTAGCGGGGGCCCAAGAGACCCAGTACTTC. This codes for CASSSGALAGAQETQYF.

The CDR3 DNA reads as TGTGCCAGCAAAAGAGGAACGAACTCTGGAAACACCATATATTTT. This translates into CASKRGTNSGNTIYF. The gene calls are TRBV5-8 and TRBJ1-3; D remains unclear. CDR1 is SGHTS, CDR2 YDEGEE, per germline. The V end was cut by 6 bases, the J end by 0 bases, with 13 bases between. This CDR3 spans 15 amino acids.

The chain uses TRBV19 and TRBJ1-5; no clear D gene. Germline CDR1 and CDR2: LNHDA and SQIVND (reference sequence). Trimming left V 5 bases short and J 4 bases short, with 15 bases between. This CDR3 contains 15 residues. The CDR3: CASSSQIIPNQPQHF. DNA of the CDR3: TGTGCCAGTAGTTCCCAGATCATCCCAAATCAGCCCCAGCATTTT.

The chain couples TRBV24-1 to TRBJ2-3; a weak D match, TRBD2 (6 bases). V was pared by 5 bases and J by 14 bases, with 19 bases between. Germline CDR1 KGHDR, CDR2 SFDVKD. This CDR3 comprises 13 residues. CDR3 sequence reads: CATSALGTSSWYF. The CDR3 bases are TGTGCCACCAGTGCCCTTGGGACTTCCTCTTGGTATTTT.

The CDR3 DNA is TGTGCCAGCAGGACAGGGAGCTCCTACGAGCAGTACTTC. Amino acid sequence: CASRTGSSYEQYF. V gene TRBV28 combines with J gene TRBJ2-7, with 7 bases that match TRBD1. Germline trimming cut 6 bases from V and 0 bases from J; bases unmatched to any gene: 2. There are 13 residues in the CDR3. The germline V gene encodes CDR1 MDHEN and CDR2 SYDVKM.

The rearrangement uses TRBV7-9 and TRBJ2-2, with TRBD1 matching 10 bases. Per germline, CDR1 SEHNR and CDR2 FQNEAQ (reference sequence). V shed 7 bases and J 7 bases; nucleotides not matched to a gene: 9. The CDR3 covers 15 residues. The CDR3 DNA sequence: TGTGCCAGCACCAAAGGACAGGGGGGAATCGGGGAGCTGTTTTTT. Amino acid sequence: CASTKGQGGIGELFF.

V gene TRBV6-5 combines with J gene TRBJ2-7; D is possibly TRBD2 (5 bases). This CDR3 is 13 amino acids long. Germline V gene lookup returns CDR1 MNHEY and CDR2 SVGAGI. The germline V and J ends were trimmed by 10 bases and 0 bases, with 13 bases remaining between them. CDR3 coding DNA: TGTGCCACCTTAGGAGGAGGCTCCTACGAGCAGTACTTC. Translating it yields CATLGGGSYEQYF.

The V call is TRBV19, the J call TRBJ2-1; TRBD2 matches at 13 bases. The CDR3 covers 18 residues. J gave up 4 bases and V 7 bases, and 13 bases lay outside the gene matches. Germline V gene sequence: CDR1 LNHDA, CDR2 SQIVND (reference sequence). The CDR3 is CASTKLAGGPIAYNEQFF. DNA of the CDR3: TGTGCCAGTACCAAACTAGCGGGAGGGCCAATTGCATACAATGAGCAGTTCTTC.

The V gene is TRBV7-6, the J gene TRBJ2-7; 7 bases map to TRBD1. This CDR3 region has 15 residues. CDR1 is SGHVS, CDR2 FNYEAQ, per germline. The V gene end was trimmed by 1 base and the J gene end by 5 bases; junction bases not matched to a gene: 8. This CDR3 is CASSLDTGVFHEQYF. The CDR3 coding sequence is TGTGCCAGCAGCTTAGATACAGGGGTTTTTCACGAGCAGTACTTC.

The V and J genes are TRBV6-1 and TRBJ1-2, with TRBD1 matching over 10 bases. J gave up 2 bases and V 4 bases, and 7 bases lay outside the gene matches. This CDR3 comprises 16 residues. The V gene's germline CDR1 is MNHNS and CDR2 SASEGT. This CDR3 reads CASSAWDRGGNYGYTF. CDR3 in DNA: TGTGCCAGCAGTGCATGGGACAGGGGCGGGAACTATGGCTACACCTTC.

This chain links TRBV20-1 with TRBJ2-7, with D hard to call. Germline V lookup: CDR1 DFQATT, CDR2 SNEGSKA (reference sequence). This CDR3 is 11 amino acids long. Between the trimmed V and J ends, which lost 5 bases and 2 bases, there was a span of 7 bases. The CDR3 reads CSAPTAYEQYF. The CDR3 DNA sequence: TGCAGTGCTCCCACAGCCTACGAGCAGTACTTC.

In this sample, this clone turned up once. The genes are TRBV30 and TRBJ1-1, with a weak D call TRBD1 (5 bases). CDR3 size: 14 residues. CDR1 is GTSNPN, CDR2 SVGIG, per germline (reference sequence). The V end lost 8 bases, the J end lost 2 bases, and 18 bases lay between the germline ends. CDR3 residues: CAASRGLVNTEAFF. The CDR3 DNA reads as TGTGCCGCGAGCCGGGGGTTGGTTAACACTGAAGCTTTCTTT.

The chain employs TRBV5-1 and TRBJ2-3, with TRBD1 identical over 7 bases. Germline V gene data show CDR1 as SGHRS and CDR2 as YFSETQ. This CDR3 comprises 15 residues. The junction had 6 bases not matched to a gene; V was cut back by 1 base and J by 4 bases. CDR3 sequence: CASSLTGAGADTQYF. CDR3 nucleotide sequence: TGCGCCAGCAGCTTGACAGGGGCCGGAGCAGATACGCAGTATTTT.

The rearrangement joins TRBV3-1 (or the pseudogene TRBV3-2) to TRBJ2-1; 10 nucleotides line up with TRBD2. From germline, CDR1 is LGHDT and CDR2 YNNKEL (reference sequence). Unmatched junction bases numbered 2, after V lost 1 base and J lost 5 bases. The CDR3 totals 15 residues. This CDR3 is CASSQVSGGDNEQFF. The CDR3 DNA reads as TGTGCCAGCAGCCAAGTAAGCGGGGGGGACAATGAGCAGTTCTTC.

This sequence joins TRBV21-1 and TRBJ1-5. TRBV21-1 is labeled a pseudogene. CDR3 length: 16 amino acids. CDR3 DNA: TGTGCCAGCAGCAAAGAGGGAGGCCAGGGCAATCAGCCCCAGCATTTT. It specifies CASSKEGGQGNQPQHF.

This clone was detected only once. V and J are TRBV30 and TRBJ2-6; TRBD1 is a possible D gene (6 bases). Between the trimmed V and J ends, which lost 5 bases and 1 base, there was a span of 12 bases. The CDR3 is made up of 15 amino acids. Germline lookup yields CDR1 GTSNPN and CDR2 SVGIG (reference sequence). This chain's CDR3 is CAWRTGKSGANVLTF. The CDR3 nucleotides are TGTGCCTGGCGAACAGGGAAGTCTGGGGCCAACGTCCTGACTTTC. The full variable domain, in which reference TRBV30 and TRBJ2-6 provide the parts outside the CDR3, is SQTIHQWPATLVQPVGSPLSLECTVEGTSNPNLYWYRQAAGRGLQLLFYSVGIGQISSEVPQNLSASRPQDRQFILSSKKLLLSDSGFYLCAWRTGKSGANVLTFGAGSRLTVL.

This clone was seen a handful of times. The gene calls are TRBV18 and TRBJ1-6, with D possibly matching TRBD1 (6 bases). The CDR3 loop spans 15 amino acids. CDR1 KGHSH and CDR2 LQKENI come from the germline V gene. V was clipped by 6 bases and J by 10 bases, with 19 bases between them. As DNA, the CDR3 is TGTGCCAGCTCCCGCGGGGGGCAGGTGGACTCACCCCTCCACTTT. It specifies CASSRGGQVDSPLHF.

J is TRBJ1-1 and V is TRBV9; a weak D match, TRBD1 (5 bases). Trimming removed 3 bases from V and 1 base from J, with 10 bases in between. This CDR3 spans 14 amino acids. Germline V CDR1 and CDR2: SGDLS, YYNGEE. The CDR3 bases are TGTGCCAGCAGCGAGAGCGGGGGGAACACTGAAGCTTTCTTT. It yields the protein CASSESGGNTEAFF.

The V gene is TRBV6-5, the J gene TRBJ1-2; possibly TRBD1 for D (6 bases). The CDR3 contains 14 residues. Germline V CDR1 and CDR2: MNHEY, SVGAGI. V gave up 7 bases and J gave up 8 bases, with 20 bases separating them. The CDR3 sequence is CASNFPSGGGGYTF. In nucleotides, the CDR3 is TGTGCCAGCAACTTCCCATCTGGGGGGGGCGGCTACACCTTC.

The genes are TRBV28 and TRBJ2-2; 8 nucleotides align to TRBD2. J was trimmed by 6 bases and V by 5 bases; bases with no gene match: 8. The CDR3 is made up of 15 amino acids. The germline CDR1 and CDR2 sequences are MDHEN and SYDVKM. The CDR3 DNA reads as TGTGCCAGCAGTCCCGGCGGGGGGTTTTCCGGGGAGCTGTTTTTT. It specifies CASSPGGGFSGELFF.

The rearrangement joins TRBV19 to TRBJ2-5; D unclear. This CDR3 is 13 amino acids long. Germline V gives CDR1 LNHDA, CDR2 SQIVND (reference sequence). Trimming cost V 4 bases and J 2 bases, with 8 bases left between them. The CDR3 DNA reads TGTGCCAGTAGTACAGACAATCAAGAGACCCAGTACTTC. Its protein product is CASSTDNQETQYF.

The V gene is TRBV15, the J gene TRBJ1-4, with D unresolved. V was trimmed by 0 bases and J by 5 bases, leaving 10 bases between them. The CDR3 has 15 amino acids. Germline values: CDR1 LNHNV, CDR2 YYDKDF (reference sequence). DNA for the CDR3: TGTGCCACCAGCAGAGATTATCAGCGGAATGAAAAACTGTTTTTT. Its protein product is CATSRDYQRNEKLFF.